This T cell receptor (beta chain) was sequenced in a study of vaccination and CD4 T cells after COVID-19. Study in general: The peptides that stimulated the cells were overlapping spike peptides from SARS-CoV-2, HCoV-NL63, HCoV-OC43 and HCoV-229E.

Concerning this clonotype: Its cognate antigen is unknown.

Scientists ran DNA taken from cultured CD4+ T cells through the Oncomine TCR Beta short-read assay for sequencing. TCRdb itself ran the PCR reads through MiXCR, one entry per CDR3 protein. Of under 20,000 distinct CDR3 sequences listed, around two fifths were seen once; the top ten hold about 5.7%. Treatment: approximately nine-day PBMC culture with coronavirus spike peptide pools or control peptides (ViraFEST assay). The cultures had half their medium swapped for fresh IL-2 medium on days 3 and 7. The origin of this receptor is a human donor who had recovered from COVID-19. The source material was CD4+ T cells from blood, cultured in vitro, sampled before SARS-CoV-2 vaccination.

CDR3 sequence: CASSSRTGQRSSYEQYF. As DNA, the CDR3 is TGTGCCAGCAGCTCCCGGACAGGGCAGAGGAGCTCCTACGAGCAGTACTTC. The rearrangement links TRBV7-2 to TRBJ2-7, with 8 bases fitting TRBD1. Per germline, CDR1 SGHTA and CDR2 FQGNSA. CDR3 length equals 17 residues. V lost 4 bases, J lost 0 bases, and 11 bases stayed unmatched.